The present T cell receptor (beta chain) was sequenced within a study of cytomegalovirus exposure and HLA in healthy donors. Regarding the study as a whole: Cytomegalovirus status, reportedly, was diagnosed with high specificity and sensitivity by the classifier.

A note on this clone: Its target is unknown.

The germline V gene has CDR1 LGHNA and CDR2 YSLEER. With 1 base clipped from V and 1 base from J, the junction kept 3 bases outside the gene matches. The CDR3 extends over 15 amino acids. The repertoire was sequenced with immunoSEQ multiplex PCR; TCRdb's copy has only in-frame clones and lacks some. The sample lists 250,000 to 300,000 clones; around 91% were seen once. The TCR was taken from a woman aged 18-29 years in good health and CMV-seronegative. The J gene is TRBJ1-1, the V gene TRBV4-3, with TRBD1 matching over 7 bases. The sample comprised PBMCs. CDR3 bases: TGCGCCAGCAGCCAAGCCTGGACAGGGAACACTGAAGCTTTCTTT. Residues: CASSQAWTGNTEAFF.